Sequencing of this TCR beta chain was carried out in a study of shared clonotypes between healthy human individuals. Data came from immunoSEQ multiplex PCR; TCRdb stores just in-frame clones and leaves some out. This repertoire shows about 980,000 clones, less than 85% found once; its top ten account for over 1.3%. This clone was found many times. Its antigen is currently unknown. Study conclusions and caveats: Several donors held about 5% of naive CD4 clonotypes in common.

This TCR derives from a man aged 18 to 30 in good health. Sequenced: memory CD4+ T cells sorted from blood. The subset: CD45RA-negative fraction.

In nucleotides, the CDR3 is TGCGCCAGCGAAGGGGGAGTTGGCACCGGGGAGCTGTTTTTT. It specifies CASEGGVGTGELFF. The chain links TRBV10-2 to TRBJ2-2, with D possibly being TRBD1 (6 bases). V shed 8 bases and J shed 4 bases, with 14 bases lying between them. Germline CDR1 WSHSY, CDR2 SAAADI. CDR3 length equals 14 residues.